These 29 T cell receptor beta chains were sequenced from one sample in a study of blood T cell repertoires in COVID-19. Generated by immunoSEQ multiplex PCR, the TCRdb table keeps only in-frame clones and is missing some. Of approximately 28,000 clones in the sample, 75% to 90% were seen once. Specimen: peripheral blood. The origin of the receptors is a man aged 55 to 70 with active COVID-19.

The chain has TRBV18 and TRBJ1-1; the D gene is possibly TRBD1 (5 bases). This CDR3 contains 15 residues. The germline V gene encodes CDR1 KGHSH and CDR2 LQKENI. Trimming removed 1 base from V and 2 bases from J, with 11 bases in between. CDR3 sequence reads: CASSPLGQLNTEAFF. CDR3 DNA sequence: TGTGCCAGCTCACCACTGGGGCAGCTAAACACTGAAGCTTTCTTT. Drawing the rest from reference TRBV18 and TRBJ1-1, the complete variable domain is NAGVMQNPRHLVRRRGQEARLRCSPMKGHSHVYWYRQLPEEGLKFMVYLQKENIIDESGMPKERFSAEFPKEGPSILRIQQVVRGDSAAYFCASSPLGQLNTEAFFGQGTRLTVV.

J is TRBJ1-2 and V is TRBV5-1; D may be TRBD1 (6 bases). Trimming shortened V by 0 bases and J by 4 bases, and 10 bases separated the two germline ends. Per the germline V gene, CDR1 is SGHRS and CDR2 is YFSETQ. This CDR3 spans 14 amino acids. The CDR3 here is CASSLAQGSYGYTF. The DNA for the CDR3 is TGCGCCAGCAGCTTGGCCCAGGGGAGCTATGGCTACACCTTC.

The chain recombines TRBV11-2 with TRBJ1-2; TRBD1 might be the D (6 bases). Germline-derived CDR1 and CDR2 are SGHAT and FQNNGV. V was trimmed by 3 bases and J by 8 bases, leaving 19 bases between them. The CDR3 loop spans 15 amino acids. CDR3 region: CASSFGEAGARGYTF. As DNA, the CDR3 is TGTGCCAGCAGCTTCGGAGAGGCGGGGGCAAGGGGCTACACCTTC. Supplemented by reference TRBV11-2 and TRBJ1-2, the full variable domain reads EAGVAQSPRYKIIEKRQSVAFWCNPISGHATLYWYQQILGQGPKLLIQFQNNGVVDDSQLPKDRFSAERLKGVDSTLKIQPAKLEDSAVYLCASSFGEAGARGYTFGSGTRLTVV.

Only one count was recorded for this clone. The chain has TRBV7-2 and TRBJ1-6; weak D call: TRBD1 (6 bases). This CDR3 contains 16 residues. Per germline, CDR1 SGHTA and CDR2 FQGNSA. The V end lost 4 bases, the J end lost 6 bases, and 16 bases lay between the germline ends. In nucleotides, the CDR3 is TGTGCCAGCAGCTGGCCCCCAGGGGCGTCTAATTCACCCCTCCACTTT. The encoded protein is CASSWPPGASNSPLHF.

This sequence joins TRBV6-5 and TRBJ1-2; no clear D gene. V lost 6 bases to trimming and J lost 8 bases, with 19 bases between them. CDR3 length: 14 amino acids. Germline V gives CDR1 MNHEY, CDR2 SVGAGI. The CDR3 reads CASSPSGRQVGYTF. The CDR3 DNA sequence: TGTGCCAGCAGCCCAAGTGGCAGGCAGGTCGGCTACACCTTC.

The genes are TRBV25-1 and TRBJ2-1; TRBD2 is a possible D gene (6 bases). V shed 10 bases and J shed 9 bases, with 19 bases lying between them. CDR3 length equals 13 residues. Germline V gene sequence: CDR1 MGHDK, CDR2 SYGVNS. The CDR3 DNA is TGTGCCAAGGCCCCTGCCGGGGGAGGTGAGCAGTTCTTC. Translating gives CAKAPAGGGEQFF.

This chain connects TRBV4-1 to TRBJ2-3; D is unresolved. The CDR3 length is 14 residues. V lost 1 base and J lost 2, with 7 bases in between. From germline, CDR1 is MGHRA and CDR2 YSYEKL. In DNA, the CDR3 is TGCGCCAGCAGCCAAGCATCCCACACAGATACGCAGTATTTT. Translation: CASSQASHTDTQYF.

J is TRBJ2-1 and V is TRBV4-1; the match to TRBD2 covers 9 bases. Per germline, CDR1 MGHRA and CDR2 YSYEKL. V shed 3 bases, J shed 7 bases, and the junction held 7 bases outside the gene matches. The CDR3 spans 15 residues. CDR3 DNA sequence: TGCGCCAGCAGCCAGGCGGGGGGGATAGCGAATGAGCAGTTCTTC. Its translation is CASSQAGGIANEQFF.

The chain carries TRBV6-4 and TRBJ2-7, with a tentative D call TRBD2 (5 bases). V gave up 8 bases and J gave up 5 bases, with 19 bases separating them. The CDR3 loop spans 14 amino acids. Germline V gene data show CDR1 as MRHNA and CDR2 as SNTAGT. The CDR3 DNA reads TGTGCCAGCCGAATCCGGGGTTTTGTGGACGAGCAGTACTTC. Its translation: CASRIRGFVDEQYF.

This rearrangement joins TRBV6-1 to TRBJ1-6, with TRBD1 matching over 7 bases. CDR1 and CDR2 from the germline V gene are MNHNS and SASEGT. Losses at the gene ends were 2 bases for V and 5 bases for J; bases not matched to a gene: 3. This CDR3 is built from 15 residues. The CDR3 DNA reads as TGTGCCAGCAGTGAATTCGGGACAGATAATTCACCCCTCCACTTT. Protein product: CASSEFGTDNSPLHF.

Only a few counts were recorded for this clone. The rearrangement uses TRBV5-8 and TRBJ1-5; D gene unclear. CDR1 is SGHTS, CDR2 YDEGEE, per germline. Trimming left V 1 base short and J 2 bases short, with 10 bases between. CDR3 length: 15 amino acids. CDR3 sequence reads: CASSLTGSGNQPQHF. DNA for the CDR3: TGTGCCAGCAGCTTGACGGGTAGCGGCAATCAGCCCCAGCATTTT. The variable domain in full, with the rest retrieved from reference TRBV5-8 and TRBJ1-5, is EAGVTQSPTHLIKTRGQQATLRCSPISGHTSVYWYQQALGLGLQFLLWYDEGEERNRGNFPPRFSGRQFPNYSSELNVNALELEDSALYLCASSLTGSGNQPQHFGDGTRLSIL.

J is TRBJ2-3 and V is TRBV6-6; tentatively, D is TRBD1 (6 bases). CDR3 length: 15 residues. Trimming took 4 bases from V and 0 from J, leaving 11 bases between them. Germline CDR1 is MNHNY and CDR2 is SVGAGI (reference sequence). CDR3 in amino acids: CASSSARGSTDTQYF. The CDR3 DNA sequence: TGTGCCAGCAGTTCTGCTAGGGGGAGCACAGATACGCAGTATTTT.

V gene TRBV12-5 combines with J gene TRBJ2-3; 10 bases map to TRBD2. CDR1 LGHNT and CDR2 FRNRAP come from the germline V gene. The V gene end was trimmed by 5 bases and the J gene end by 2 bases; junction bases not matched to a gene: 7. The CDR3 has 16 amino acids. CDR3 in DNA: TGTGCTAGTGGTCCGGAGCTAGCGGGGGTCACAGATACGCAGTATTTT. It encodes CASGPELAGVTDTQYF.

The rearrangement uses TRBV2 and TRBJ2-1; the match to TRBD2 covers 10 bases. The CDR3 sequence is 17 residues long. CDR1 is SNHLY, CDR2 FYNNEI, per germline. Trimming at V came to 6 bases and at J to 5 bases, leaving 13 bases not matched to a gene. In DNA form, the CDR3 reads TGTGCCAGCAGACCCCCCTGGGCTAGCGGGGGAGACAATGAGCAGTTCTTC. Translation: CASRPPWASGGDNEQFF.

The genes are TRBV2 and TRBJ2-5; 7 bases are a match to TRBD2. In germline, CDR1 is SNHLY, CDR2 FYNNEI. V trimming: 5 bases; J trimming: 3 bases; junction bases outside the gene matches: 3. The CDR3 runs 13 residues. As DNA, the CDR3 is TGTGCCAGCAGTCCCGGGACTAAAGAGACCCAGTACTTC. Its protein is CASSPGTKETQYF.

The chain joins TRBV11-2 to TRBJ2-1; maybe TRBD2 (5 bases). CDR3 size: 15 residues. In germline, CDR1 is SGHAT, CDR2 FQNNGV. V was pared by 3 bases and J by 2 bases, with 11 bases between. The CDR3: CASSLTRVTYNEQFF. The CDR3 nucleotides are TGTGCCAGCAGCTTGACGAGGGTAACCTACAATGAGCAGTTCTTC. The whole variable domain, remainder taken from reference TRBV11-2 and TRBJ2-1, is EAGVAQSPRYKIIEKRQSVAFWCNPISGHATLYWYQQILGQGPKLLIQFQNNGVVDDSQLPKDRFSAERLKGVDSTLKIQPAKLEDSAVYLCASSLTRVTYNEQFFGPGTRLTVL.

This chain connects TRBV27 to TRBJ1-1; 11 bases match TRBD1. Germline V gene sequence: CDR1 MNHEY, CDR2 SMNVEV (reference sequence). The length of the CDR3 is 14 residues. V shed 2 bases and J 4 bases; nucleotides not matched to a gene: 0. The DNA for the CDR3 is TGTGCCAGCAGTTTAGGGACAGGGGGCACTGAAGCTTTCTTT. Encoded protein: CASSLGTGGTEAFF.

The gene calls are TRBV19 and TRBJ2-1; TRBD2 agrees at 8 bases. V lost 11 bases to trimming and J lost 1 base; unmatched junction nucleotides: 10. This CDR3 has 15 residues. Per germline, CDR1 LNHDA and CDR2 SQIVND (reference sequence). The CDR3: CASNREGMSYNEQFF. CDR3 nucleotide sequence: TGTGCCTCAAACCGGGAGGGTATGTCCTACAATGAGCAGTTCTTC. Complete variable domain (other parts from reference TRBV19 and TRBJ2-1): DGGITQSPKYLFRKEGQNVTLSCEQNLNHDAMYWYRQDPGQGLRLIYYSQIVNDFQKGDIAEGYSVSREKKESFPLTVTSAQKNPTAFYLCASNREGMSYNEQFFGPGTRLTVL.

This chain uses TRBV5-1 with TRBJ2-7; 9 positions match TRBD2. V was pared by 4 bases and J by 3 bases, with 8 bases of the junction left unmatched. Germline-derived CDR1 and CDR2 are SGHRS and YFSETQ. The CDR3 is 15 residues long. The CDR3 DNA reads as TGCGCCAGCAGCCTTAGCGGGGGCCGTTTCTACGAGCAGTACTTC. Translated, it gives CASSLSGGRFYEQYF.

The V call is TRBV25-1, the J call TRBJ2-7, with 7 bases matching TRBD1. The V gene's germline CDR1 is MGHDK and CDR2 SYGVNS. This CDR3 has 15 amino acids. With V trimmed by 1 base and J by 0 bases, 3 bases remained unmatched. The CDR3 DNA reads TGTGCCAGCAGTGAATTTGGGACAGTCTCCTACGAGCAGTACTTC. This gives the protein CASSEFGTVSYEQYF.

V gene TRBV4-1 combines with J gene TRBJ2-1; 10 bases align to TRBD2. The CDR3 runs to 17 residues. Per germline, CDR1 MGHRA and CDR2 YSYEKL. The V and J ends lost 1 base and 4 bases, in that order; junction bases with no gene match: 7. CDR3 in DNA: TGCGCCAGCAGCCAAGGGGCTAGCGGGGGTTTTTACAATGAGCAGTTCTTC. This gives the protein CASSQGASGGFYNEQFF.

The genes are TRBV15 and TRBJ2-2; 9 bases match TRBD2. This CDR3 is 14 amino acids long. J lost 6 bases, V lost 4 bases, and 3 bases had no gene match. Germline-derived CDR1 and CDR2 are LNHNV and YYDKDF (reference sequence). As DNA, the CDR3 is TGTGCCACCAGCACAAGCGGGGGGCCCGGGGAGCTGTTTTTT. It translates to CATSTSGGPGELFF.

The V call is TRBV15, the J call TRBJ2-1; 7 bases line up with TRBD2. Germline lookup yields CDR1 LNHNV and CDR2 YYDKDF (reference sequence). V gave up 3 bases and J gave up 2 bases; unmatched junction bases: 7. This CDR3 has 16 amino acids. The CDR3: CATSRGGAGAYNEQFF. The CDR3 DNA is TGTGCCACCAGCAGGGGGGGTGCGGGGGCCTACAATGAGCAGTTCTTC.

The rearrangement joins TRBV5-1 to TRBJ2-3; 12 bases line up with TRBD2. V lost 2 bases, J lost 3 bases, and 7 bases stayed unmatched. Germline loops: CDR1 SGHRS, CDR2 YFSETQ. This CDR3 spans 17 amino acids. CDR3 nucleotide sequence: TGCGCCAGCAGCTTCCGACTAGCGGGGGCTGGAACAGATACGCAGTATTTT. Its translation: CASSFRLAGAGTDTQYF.

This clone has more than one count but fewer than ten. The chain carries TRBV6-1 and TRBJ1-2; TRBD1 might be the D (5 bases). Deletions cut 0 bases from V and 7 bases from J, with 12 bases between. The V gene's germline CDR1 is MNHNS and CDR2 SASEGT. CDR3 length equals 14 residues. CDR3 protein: CASSEAIGVVGYTF. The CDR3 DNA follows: TGTGCCAGCAGTGAAGCGATAGGGGTGGTTGGCTACACCTTC.

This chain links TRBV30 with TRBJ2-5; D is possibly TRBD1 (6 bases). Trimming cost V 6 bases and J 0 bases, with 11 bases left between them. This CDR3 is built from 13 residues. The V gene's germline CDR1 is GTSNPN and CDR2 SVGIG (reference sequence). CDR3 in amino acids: CACHDRYQETQYF. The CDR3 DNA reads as TGTGCCTGCCACGACAGGTACCAAGAGACCCAGTACTTC. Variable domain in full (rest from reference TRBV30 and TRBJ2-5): SQTIHQWPATLVQPVGSPLSLECTVEGTSNPNLYWYRQAAGRGLQLLFYSVGIGQISSEVPQNLSASRPQDRQFILSSKKLLLSDSGFYLCACHDRYQETQYFGPGTRLLVL.

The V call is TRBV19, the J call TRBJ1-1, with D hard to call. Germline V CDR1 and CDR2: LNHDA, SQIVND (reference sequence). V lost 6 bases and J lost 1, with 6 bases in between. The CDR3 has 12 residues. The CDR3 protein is CASRAPNTEAFF. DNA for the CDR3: TGTGCCAGTAGGGCTCCGAACACTGAAGCTTTCTTT.

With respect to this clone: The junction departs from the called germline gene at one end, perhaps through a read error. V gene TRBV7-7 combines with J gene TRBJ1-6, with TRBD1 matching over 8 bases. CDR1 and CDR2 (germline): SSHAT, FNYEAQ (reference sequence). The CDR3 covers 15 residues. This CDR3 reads CASSNTWTGNSPLHF. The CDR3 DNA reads TGTGCTAGCAGCAATACCTGGACAGGGAATTCACCCCTCCACTTT.

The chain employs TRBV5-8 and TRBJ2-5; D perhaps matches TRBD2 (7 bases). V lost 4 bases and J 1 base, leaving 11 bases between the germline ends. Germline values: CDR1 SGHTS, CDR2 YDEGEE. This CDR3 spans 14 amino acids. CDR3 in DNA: TGTGCCAGCAGCCGGGGGGCCGTCCAAGAGACCCAGTACTTC. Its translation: CASSRGAVQETQYF.